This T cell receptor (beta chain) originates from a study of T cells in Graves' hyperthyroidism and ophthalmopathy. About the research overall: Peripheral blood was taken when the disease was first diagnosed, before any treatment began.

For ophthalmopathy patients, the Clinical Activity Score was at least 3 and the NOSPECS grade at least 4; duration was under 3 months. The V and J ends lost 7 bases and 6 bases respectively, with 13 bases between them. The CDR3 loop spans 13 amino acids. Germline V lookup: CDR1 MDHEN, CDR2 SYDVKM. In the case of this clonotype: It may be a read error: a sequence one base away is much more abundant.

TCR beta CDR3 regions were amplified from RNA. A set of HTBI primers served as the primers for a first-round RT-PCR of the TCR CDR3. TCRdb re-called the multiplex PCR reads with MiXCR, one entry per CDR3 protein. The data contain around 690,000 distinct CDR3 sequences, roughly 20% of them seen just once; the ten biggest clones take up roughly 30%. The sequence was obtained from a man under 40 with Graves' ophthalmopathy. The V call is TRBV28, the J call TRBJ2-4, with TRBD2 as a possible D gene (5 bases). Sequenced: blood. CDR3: CASKPVGGNIQYF. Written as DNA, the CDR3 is TGTGCCAGCAAACCAGTCGGAGGAAACATTCAGTACTTC.